The source of this T cell receptor beta chain is a study of T cell responses to AZD1222 COVID-19 vaccine. The count of this clone is one. The target antigen is unknown. Whole-study findings and limits: Reports say nearly half of spike-specific TCRs go after unmutated variant regions.

The repertoire was sequenced with immunoSEQ multiplex PCR; TCRdb's copy has only in-frame clones and lacks some. Of more than 85,000 clones detected, 80% to 90% appear once; the ten largest clones hold around 8%. This clonotype was sampled from an adult in good health. This specimen consisted of peripheral blood, obtained on day 0 of AZD1222 vaccination.

The CDR3 protein is CVRSGHPGEDDQPQHF. The CDR3 nucleotides read TGTGTCAGAAGCGGGCACCCCGGGGAAGACGATCAGCCCCAGCATTTT. This chain links TRBV7-5 with TRBJ1-5. TRBV7-5 is designated a pseudogene. This CDR3 has 16 residues.